The 9 T cell receptor beta chains in this list originate from one sample, sequenced in a study of long-term antiretroviral therapy in people with HIV (dated by TCRdb to the early 2020s). The immunoSEQ hsTCRB v3.0 assay was used at survey level resolution to sequence the TRB variable region. TCRdb limited this immuneACCESS table to in-frame rearrangements with V and J called. A share of clones is missing; checked studies link under half to unresolved V genes, and the rest is unexplained. This sample lists 35,000 to 55,000 clones; 90% to 95% were detected once. The ten top clones hold less than 3.5% of the sample. The specimen comprised unsorted PBMCs, sampled 3.7 years after starting antiretroviral therapy. The origin of the receptors is a woman aged 45-65 years with HIV.

This clone came up once. The rearrangement links TRBV7-8 to TRBJ2-3; 10 bases agree with TRBD1. The V segment lost 1 base and the J segment 6 bases; nucleotides outside the gene matches: 4. The CDR3 length is 15 residues. Germline CDR1 reads SGHVS; CDR2 reads FQNEAQ. The CDR3 loop is CASSLGTGGPDTQYF. The CDR3 nucleotides read TGTGCCAGCAGCTTAGGGACAGGGGGTCCGGATACGCAGTATTTT.

The CDR3 region has the DNA TGCGCCAGCAGCTTGGATCCAGGGGGTAGGGAGACCCAGTACTTC. It is translated as CASSLDPGGRETQYF. The chain employs TRBV5-1 and TRBJ2-5; 7 bases match TRBD1. V gave up 0 bases and J gave up 5 bases; unmatched junction bases: 7. The CDR3 runs to 15 residues. Germline V CDR1 and CDR2: SGHRS, YFSETQ.

This chain connects TRBV5-1 to TRBJ1-3; D is ambiguous. CDR1 and CDR2 from the germline V gene are SGHRS and YFSETQ. V was trimmed by 4 bases and J by 0 bases, leaving 11 bases between them. This CDR3 has 15 residues. CDR3: CASSADGSSGNTIYF. The CDR3, as DNA: TGCGCCAGCAGCGCCGACGGGTCCTCTGGAAACACCATATATTTT. The full variable domain, in which reference TRBV5-1 and TRBJ1-3 provide the parts outside the CDR3, is KAGVTQTPRYLIKTRGQQVTLSCSPISGHRSVSWYQQTPGQGLQFLFEYFSETQRNKGNFPGRFSGRQFSNSRSEMNVSTLELGDSALYLCASSADGSSGNTIYFGEGSWLTVV.

The chain carries TRBV2 and TRBJ2-3; the D gene could be TRBD1 or TRBD2 (6 bases each). The CDR3 runs to 14 residues. Trimming pared 7 bases from V and 0 bases from J, leaving 11 bases between. The germline V gene encodes CDR1 SNHLY and CDR2 FYNNEI. The CDR3 region is CASTGGTSTDTQYF. In nucleotides, the CDR3 is TGTGCCAGCACTGGCGGGACAAGCACAGATACGCAGTATTTT.

The gene calls are TRBV19 and TRBJ2-7; D is perhaps TRBD1 (6 bases). CDR3 length: 14 residues. V lost 4 bases and J 2 bases, leaving 12 bases between the germline ends. From germline, CDR1 is LNHDA and CDR2 SQIVND (reference sequence). The CDR3 DNA sequence: TGTGCCAGTAGTAGAGGACAGCCGCCCTACGAGCAGTACTTC. Translation gives CASSRGQPPYEQYF. Filled out from reference TRBV19 and TRBJ2-7, the complete variable domain reads DGGITQSPKYLFRKEGQNVTLSCEQNLNHDAMYWYRQDPGQGLRLIYYSQIVNDFQKGDIAEGYSVSREKKESFPLTVTSAQKNPTAFYLCASSRGQPPYEQYFGPGTRLTVT.

V usage is TRBV5-6 and J usage is TRBJ2-1; no clear D. The CDR3 has 12 residues. Germline V gene sequence: CDR1 SGHDT, CDR2 YYEEEE. The ends were cut back, 5 bases at V and 6 bases at J, with 9 bases in the middle. The CDR3 coding sequence is TGTGCCAGCAGTCACGGGTTCAATGAGCAGTTCTTC. This codes for CASSHGFNEQFF.

The chain combines TRBV27 with TRBJ2-3; 9 nucleotides line up with TRBD2. V dropped 6 bases and J dropped 6; count of bases not matched to a gene: 13. The CDR3 runs to 16 residues. CDR1 and CDR2 (germline): MNHEY, SMNVEV (reference sequence). The CDR3 DNA is TGTGCCAGCAGGGCGGGGGGGCGAAGAAGGATCGATACGCAGTATTTT. Translated: CASRAGGRRRIDTQYF.

The rearrangement uses TRBV19 and TRBJ1-2; D call uncertain. Trimming took 7 bases from V and 6 from J, leaving 15 bases between them. Germline CDR1 reads LNHDA; CDR2 reads SQIVND (reference sequence). The CDR3 has 13 residues. CDR3 sequence: CASTVAGWDGYTF. The CDR3 region has the DNA TGTGCCAGTACCGTCGCGGGGTGGGATGGCTACACCTTC.

The chain uses TRBV27 and TRBJ2-7; D gene unclear. Germline CDR1 is MNHEY and CDR2 is SMNVEV (reference sequence). With 7 bases removed from V and 2 bases from J, the gap between germline ends came to 15 bases. The length of the CDR3 is 14 residues. Here the CDR3 DNA reads TGTGCCAGCAACCGACACGGGCGACCCTACGAGCAGTACTTC. This sequence encodes CASNRHGRPYEQYF.